These T cell receptor beta chains were read from a single sample in a study of molecular identifiers for immune sequencing clone quantification. TCRdb recomputed calls from the PCR reads with MiXCR, one row per CDR3 protein. The repertoire has tens of thousands of distinct CDR3 sequences, approximately 18% of them found once; the top ten carry approximately 6.4%. Specimen: naive CD8+ T cells from blood, with Jurkat cell RNA spiked in. These receptors all come from a human donor in good health. Some libraries in this study had Jurkat cell RNA spiked in. CDR3s leave out the opening cysteine and the closing phenylalanine or tryptophan. A D gene is named only where the DNA matches it firmly. Clone size is given for some rows only: seen once, a few or many times, or a class if the clone is expanded.

size	V	D	J	CDR3
many	TRBV28	-	TRBJ2-7	ASIEQGADEQY
many	TRBV5-4	TRBD2	TRBJ2-1	ASSSTSAEQF
many	TRBV15	TRBD2	TRBJ2-1	ATSSASGLYNEQF
many	TRBV12-3/TRBV12-4	-	TRBJ2-5	ASTQSAVGQETQY
many	TRBV29-1	-	TRBJ2-4	SSVAKNIQY
many	TRBV13	TRBD2	TRBJ2-3	ASSGGLAGGAFADTQY
-	TRBV27	TRBD2	TRBJ2-7	ASSQGWTSGIYEQY
many	TRBV29-1	-	TRBJ2-7	SAWQGSEQY
many	TRBV7-9	TRBD1	TRBJ1-6	ASSSDRGFSSPLH
-	TRBV13	TRBD2	TRBJ2-5	ASSSTSGNQGTQY
many	TRBV4-2	-	TRBJ1-2	ASSQDDRGEAYGYT
many	TRBV7-9	-	TRBJ1-1	ASSFTNMNTEAF
many	TRBV6-5	-	TRBJ2-2	ASSDDTGELF
few	TRBV15	-	TRBJ2-3	ATSKGGGPDTQY
many	TRBV20-1	-	TRBJ2-1	SAPGSSSYNEQF
many	TRBV29-1	TRBD1	TRBJ1-2	STSGQGMNYGYT
many	TRBV14	TRBD2	TRBJ2-1	ASSPGLAGGGEQF
many	TRBV6-5	-	TRBJ2-5	ASSYSTRLGETQY
few	TRBV3-1	-	TRBJ2-1	ASSRSNIDEQF
many	TRBV7-9	TRBD1	TRBJ2-2	ASSHVPGQGTGELF
many	TRBV14	-	TRBJ2-2	ASSQVGAGELF
many	TRBV27	-	TRBJ2-5	ASSLVSGQETQY
many	TRBV9	TRBD1	TRBJ2-7	ASSVGGQSYEQY
many	TRBV9	TRBD2	TRBJ2-2	ASSPLGTSGNTGELF
many	TRBV7-9	-	TRBJ2-7	ASSFGYHEQY
many	TRBV7-2	-	TRBJ2-7	ASSYYPKKYEQY
many	TRBV7-3	-	TRBJ2-3	ASSLTQSTDTQY
few	TRBV10-3	TRBD1	TRBJ2-7	AIGRDSTYEQY
few	TRBV6-2/TRBV6-3	TRBD1	TRBJ2-2	ASLAMDRASGELF
many	TRBV2	-	TRBJ2-3	ASSALLMSSTDTQY
few	TRBV29-1	-	TRBJ1-2	SGDGGDYGYT
many	TRBV7-3	TRBD2	TRBJ2-1	ASSFGTSGSLEQF
-	TRBV19	-	TRBJ1-1	ASIRTGTMNTEAF
-	TRBV28	TRBD2	TRBJ2-1	ACSLLLAGGSVEQF
many	TRBV10-2	TRBD2	TRBJ2-7	ASRDFTSGRRYEQY
many	TRBV27	TRBD1	TRBJ2-7	ASSMDRGQYEQY
many	TRBV27	-	TRBJ2-1	ASSLMGPYNEQF
many	TRBV7-6	TRBD2	TRBJ2-7	ASSLAIASGSKMGYEQY
many	TRBV28	-	TRBJ2-5	ASSLIMRAGETQY
many	TRBV6-5	TRBD1	TRBJ2-7	ASGYVGTGRNEQY
-	TRBV2	-	TRBJ2-1	ASSGGIEQF
-	TRBV4-3	-	TRBJ2-3	ASSSIGTDTQY
few	TRBV11-2	TRBD2	TRBJ2-1	ASSLALLTSGRANEQF
few	TRBV6-5	TRBD2	TRBJ2-7	ASSYNILAGSYEQY
many	TRBV7-2	TRBD1	TRBJ2-5	ASNDPGQLEETQY